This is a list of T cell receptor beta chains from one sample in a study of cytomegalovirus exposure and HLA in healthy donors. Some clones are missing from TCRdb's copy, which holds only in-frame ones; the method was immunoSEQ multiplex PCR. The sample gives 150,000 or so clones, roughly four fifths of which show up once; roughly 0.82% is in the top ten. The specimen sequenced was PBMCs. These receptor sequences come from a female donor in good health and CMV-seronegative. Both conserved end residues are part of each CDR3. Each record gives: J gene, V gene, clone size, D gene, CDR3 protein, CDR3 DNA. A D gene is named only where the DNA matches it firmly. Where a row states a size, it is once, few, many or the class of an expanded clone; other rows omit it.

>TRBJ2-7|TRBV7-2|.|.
CASSLNSFEQYF
TGTGCCAGCAGCTTGAACTCCTTCGAGCAGTACTTC
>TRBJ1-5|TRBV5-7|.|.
CASSLVEGSFNQPQHF
TGTGCCAGCAGCTTGGTGGAGGGGTCCTTCAATCAGCCCCAGCATTTT
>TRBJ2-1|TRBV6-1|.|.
CASSEAGPGAGGKFF
TGTGCCAGCAGTGAAGCCGGGCCGGGAGCAGGTGGGAAGTTCTTC
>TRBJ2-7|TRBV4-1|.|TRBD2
CASSQGITSGYEQYF
TGCGCCAGCAGCCAAGGAATTACTAGCGGCTACGAGCAGTACTTC
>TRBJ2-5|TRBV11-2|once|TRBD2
CASSSRLAGGPVETQYF
TGTGCCAGCAGCTCCAGACTAGCGGGGGGGCCCGTGGAGACCCAGTACTTC
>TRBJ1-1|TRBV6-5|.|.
CASSYVGGRAFF
TGTGCCAGCAGTTACGTCGGAGGGAGGGCTTTCTTT
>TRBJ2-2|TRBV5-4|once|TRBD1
CASSLGQGIRELFF
TGTGCCAGCAGCCTGGGACAGGGAATCCGGGAGCTGTTTTTT
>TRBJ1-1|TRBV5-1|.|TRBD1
CASSLKGRGPPEAFF
TGCGCCAGCAGCTTGAAGGGTAGGGGGCCGCCTGAAGCTTTCTTT
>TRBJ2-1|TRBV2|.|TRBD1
CASSEPGQLYNEQFF
TGTGCCAGCAGTGAACCGGGACAGCTATACAATGAGCAGTTCTTC
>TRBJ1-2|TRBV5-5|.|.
CASSRTSGYTF
TGTGCCAGCAGCCGTACGAGTGGCTACACCTTC
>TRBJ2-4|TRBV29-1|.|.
CSARWSKNSQYF
TGCAGCGCCCGGTGGTCCAAAAACAGTCAGTACTTC
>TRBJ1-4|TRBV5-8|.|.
CASSPGQVATNEKLFF
TGTGCCAGCAGCCCGGGACAAGTTGCAACTAATGAAAAACTGTTTTTT
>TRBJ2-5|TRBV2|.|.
CASREGAKETQYF
TGTGCCAGCAGGGAAGGGGCTAAAGAGACCCAGTACTTC
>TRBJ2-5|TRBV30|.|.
CAAGRGGETQYF
TGTGCCGCAGGAAGGGGGGGAGAGACCCAGTACTTC
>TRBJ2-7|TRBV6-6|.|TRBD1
CASSYAGTGVGEQYF
TGTGCCAGCAGTTATGCCGGGACAGGGGTGGGCGAGCAGTACTTC
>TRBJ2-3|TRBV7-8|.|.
CASSSYAGLTDTQYF
TGTGCCAGCAGCTCGTATGCGGGCCTCACAGATACGCAGTATTTT
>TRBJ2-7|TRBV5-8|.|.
CASSFIQVISYEQYF
TGTGCCAGCAGCTTCATACAGGTTATCTCCTACGAGCAGTACTTC
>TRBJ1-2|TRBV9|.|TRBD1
CASSVVLSGQSYGYTF
TGTGCCAGCAGCGTAGTATTGTCGGGACAGTCCTATGGCTACACCTTC
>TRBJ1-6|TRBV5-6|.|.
CASSLNREPYNSPLHF
TGTGCCAGCAGCCTCAACAGGGAGCCTTATAATTCACCCCTCCACTTT
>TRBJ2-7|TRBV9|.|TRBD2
CASSAGLAGSYEQYF
TGTGCCAGCAGCGCGGGACTAGCGGGCTCCTACGAGCAGTACTTC
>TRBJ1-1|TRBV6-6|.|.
CASSYVGVLMNTEAFF
TGTGCCAGCAGTTACGTCGGGGTCCTCATGAACACTGAAGCTTTCTTT
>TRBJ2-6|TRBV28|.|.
CASSSWTAGANVLTF
TGTGCCAGCAGTTCATGGACAGCTGGGGCCAACGTCCTGACTTTC
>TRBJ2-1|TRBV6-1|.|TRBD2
CASSDSGGRYNEQFF
TGTGCCAGCAGTGATTCTGGCGGGAGGTACAATGAGCAGTTCTTC
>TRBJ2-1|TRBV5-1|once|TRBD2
CASSPTGTRINEQFF
TGCGCCAGCAGCCCAACCGGGACTAGAATCAATGAGCAGTTCTTC
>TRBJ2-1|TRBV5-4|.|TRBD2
CASSLDTGGPENEQFF
TGTGCCAGCAGCTTGGATACGGGGGGGCCAGAAAATGAGCAGTTCTTC
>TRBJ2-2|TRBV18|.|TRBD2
CASSLAGGDTGELFF
TGTGCCAGCTCTCTCGCGGGGGGCGACACCGGGGAGCTGTTTTTT
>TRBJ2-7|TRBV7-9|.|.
CASSYPQGGAWEQYF
TGTGCCAGCAGTTACCCTCAGGGCGGAGCGTGGGAGCAGTACTTC
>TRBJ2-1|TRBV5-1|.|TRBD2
CASSQGLAAYNEQFF
TGCGCCAGCAGCCAGGGACTAGCAGCGTACAATGAGCAGTTCTTC
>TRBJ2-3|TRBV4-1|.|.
CASSPPPSTGLDTQYF
TGCGCCAGCAGCCCCCCCCCAAGTACAGGGTTGGATACGCAGTATTTT
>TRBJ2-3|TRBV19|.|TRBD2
CASGERGRPDTQYF
TGTGCCAGTGGCGAGCGGGGTCGGCCAGATACGCAGTATTTT
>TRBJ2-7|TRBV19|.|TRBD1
CASRPGGVGDEQNF
TGTGCCAGTAGACCAGGGGGCGTCGGGGACGAGCAGAACTTC
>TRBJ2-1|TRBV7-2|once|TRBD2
CASSFLAGVGNEQFF
TGTGCCAGCAGCTTCCTAGCGGGAGTCGGAAATGAGCAGTTCTTC
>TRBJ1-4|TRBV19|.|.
CASSTGRTVPEKLFF
TGTGCCAGTAGTACGGGGCGGACAGTCCCTGAAAAACTGTTTTTT
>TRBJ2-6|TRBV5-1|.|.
CASRPDPTTSSGANGLTF
TGCGCCAGCAGGCCGGATCCTACCACTTCCTCTGGGGCCAACGGCCTGACTTTC
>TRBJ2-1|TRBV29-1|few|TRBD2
CSVDTWTSGENEQFF
TGCAGCGTTGATACCTGGACTAGCGGGGAGAATGAGCAGTTCTTC
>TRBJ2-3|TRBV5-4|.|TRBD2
CASSQKRLAGTDTQYF
TGTGCCAGCAGTCAAAAAAGACTAGCGGGCACAGATACGCAGTATTTT
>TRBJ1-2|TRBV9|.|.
CASSPSGIGMVDGYTF
TGTGCCAGCAGCCCAAGTGGTATCGGGATGGTCGATGGCTACACCTTC
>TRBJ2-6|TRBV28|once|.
CASSLSGKSGANVLTF
TGTGCCAGCAGCCTATCAGGGAAATCTGGGGCCAACGTCCTGACTTTC
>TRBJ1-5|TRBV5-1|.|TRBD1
CASRPTLRDRGREPQHF
TGCGCCAGCCGACCTACTCTTCGGGACAGGGGGCGTGAGCCCCAGCATTTT
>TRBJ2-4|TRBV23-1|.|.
CASSYGTIAKNIQYF
TGCGCCAGCAGCTACGGGACAATAGCCAAAAACATTCAGTACTTC
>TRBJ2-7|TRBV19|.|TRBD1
CASSPGQVPYEQYF
TGTGCCAGTAGTCCGGGACAGGTCCCCTACGAGCAGTACTTC
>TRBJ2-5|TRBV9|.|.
CASSTRQYQETQYF
TGTGCCAGCAGCACTCGACAGTACCAAGAGACCCAGTACTTC
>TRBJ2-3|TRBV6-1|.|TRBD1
CASSRQTGTSGTQYF
TGTGCCAGCAGTCGACAGACAGGGACCAGTGGTACGCAGTATTTT
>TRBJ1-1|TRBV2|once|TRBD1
CASSAGQWKNTEAFF
TGTGCCAGCAGTGCGGGACAGTGGAAGAACACTGAAGCTTTCTTT
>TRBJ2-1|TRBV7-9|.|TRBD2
CASSLGREGEQFF
TGTGCCAGCAGCTTAGGGCGGGAGGGTGAGCAGTTCTTC
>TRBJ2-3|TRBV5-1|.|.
CASSLGLGTDTQYF
TGCGCCAGCAGCTTAGGACTCGGCACAGATACGCAGTATTTT